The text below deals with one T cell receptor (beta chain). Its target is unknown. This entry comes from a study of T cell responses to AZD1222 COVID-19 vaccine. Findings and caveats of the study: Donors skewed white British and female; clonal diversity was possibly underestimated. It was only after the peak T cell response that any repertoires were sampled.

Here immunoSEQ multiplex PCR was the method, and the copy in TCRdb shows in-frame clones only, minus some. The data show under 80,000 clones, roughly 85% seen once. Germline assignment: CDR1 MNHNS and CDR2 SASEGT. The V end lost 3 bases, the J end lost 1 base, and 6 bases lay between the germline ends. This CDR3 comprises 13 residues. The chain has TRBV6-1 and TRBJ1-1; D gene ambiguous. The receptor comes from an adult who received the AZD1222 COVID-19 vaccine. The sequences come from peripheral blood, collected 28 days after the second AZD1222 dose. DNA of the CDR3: TGTGCCAGCAGTGAGGTAAAGAACACTGAAGCTTTCTTT. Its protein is CASSEVKNTEAFF.